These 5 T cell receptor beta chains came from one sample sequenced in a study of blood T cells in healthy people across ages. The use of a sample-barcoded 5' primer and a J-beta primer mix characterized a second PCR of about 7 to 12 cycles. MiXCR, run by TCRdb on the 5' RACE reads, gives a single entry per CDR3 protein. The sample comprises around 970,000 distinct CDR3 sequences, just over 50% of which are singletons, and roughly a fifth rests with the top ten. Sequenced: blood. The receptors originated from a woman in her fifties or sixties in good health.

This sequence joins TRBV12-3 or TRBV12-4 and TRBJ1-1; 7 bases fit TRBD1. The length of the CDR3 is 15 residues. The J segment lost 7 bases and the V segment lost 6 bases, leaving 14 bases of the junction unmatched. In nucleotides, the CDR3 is TGTGCCAGCAGCAATCCGACACCCAGGGGGATTGAAGCTTTCTTT. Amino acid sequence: CASSNPTPRGIEAFF.

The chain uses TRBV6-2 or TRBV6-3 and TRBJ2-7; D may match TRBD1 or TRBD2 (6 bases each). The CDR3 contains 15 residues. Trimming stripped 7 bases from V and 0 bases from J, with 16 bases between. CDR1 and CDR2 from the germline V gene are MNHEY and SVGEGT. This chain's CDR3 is CASTGAGGYSYEQYF. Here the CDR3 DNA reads TGTGCCAGCACGGGGGCCGGGGGTTACTCCTACGAGCAGTACTTC.

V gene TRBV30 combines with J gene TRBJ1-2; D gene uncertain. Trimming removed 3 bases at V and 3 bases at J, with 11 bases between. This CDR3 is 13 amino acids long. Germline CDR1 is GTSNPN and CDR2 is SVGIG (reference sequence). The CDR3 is CAWSSGRDYGYTF. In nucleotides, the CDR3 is TGTGCCTGGAGCTCTGGCCGTGACTATGGCTACACCTTC. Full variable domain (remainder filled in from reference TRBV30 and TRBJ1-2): SQTIHQWPATLVQPVGSPLSLECTVEGTSNPNLYWYRQAAGRGLQLLFYSVGIGQISSEVPQNLSASRPQDRQFILSSKKLLLSDSGFYLCAWSSGRDYGYTFGSGTRLTVV.

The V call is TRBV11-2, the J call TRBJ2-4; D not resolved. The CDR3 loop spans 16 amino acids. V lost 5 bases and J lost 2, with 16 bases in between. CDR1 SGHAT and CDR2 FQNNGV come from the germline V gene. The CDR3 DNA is TGTGCCAGCAGCCCCTTGACTCTCTCGACCAAAAACATTCAGTACTTC. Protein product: CASSPLTLSTKNIQYF.

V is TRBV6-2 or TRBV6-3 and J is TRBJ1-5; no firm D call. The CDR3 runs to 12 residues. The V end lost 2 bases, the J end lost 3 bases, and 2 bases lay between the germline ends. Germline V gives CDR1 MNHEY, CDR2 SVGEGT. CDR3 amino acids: CASSYVNQPQHF. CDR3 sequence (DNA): TGTGCCAGCAGTTACGTCAATCAGCCCCAGCATTTT.